Listed below are T cell receptor beta chains from one sample, sequenced in a study of blood T cells in healthy people across ages. TCRdb re-derived calls from the 5' RACE reads in MiXCR, one entry per CDR3 protein. The repertoire holds 1.2 million to 1.5 million distinct CDR3 sequences, with around 59% as singletons. The sequenced sample was blood. These receptors came from a man in his late teens or twenties in good health. The CDR3 runs from the conserved cysteine through the conserved F or W. The order of the fields is J gene, clone size, D gene, V gene, CDR3 protein, CDR3 DNA. A D gene is named only where the DNA matches it firmly. Where a row states a size, it is once, few, many or the class of an expanded clone; other rows omit it.

TRBJ2-3 - - TRBV5-1 CASSLYSISTDTQYF TGCGCCAGCAGCTTGTACAGTATTAGCACAGATACGCAGTATTTT
TRBJ2-1 few - TRBV5-1 CASSPGVGNNEQFF TGCGCCAGCAGCCCGGGGGTCGGGAACAATGAGCAGTTCTTC
TRBJ2-7 - - TRBV27 CASSIQGWGSYEQYF TGTGCCAGCAGTATACAGGGATGGGGTTCCTACGAGCAGTACTTC
TRBJ1-2 - TRBD1 TRBV7-9 CASSFGTDWYYGYTF TGTGCCAGCAGCTTCGGGACAGATTGGTACTATGGCTACACCTTC
TRBJ2-1 - TRBD2 TRBV4-1 CASSQDRAGVKNEQFF TGCGCCAGCAGCCAAGACCGCGCGGGAGTGAAGAATGAGCAGTTCTTC
TRBJ1-5 - - TRBV25-1 CASSEGRQPQHF TGTGCCAGCAGTGAGGGTCGACAGCCCCAGCATTTT
TRBJ1-2 - - TRBV9 CASSGVEGYGYTF TGTGCCAGCAGCGGAGTGGAAGGGTACGGCTACACCTTC
TRBJ1-2 once TRBD1 TRBV30 CAWRTAPRGRAYGYTF TGTGCCTGGAGGACGGCCCCCAGGGGGAGGGCCTATGGCTACACCTTC
TRBJ2-1 - - TRBV2 CASSGGLLYNEQFF TGTGCCAGCAGTGGTGGCCTGCTTTACAATGAGCAGTTCTTC
TRBJ2-3 - - TRBV2 CASSEGGVGTTDTQYF TGTGCCAGCAGTGAAGGAGGAGTAGGAACCACAGATACGCAGTATTTT
TRBJ2-7 once - TRBV29-1 CSVGGSSYGQYF TGCAGCGTCGGGGGCAGCTCCTACGGGCAGTACTTC
TRBJ1-2 - TRBD1 TRBV7-9 CASSHRDSPNYGYTF TGTGCCAGCAGCCACCGGGACAGTCCTAACTATGGCTACACCTTC
TRBJ2-1 - TRBD2 TRBV25-1 CASSHTSGGSYNEQFF TGTGCCAGCAGCCATACTAGCGGGGGGTCTTACAATGAGCAGTTCTTC
TRBJ1-1 - TRBD1 TRBV10-3 CAISETDRVNTEAFF TGTGCCATCAGTGAGACGGACAGGGTGAACACTGAAGCTTTCTTT
TRBJ2-7 - TRBD1 TRBV12-3/TRBV12-4 CASSGPGTVTPYEQYF TGTGCCAGCAGTGGACCGGGGACAGTTACGCCCTACGAGCAGTACTTC
TRBJ2-5 few - TRBV4-3 CASSQDGGRGETQYF TGCGCCAGCAGCCAAGATGGGGGCAGGGGAGAGACCCAGTACTTC
TRBJ1-2 - - TRBV5-1 CASSPEQVYGYTF TGCGCCAGCAGCCCGGAACAGGTCTATGGCTACACCTTC
TRBJ1-1 few - TRBV7-2 CASSLGQATEAFF TGTGCCAGCAGCTTAGGGCAGGCAACTGAAGCTTTCTTT
TRBJ2-1 - - TRBV12-3/TRBV12-4 CASSFSNLEQFF TGTGCCAGCAGTTTTTCCAACCTCGAGCAGTTCTTC
TRBJ2-5 - TRBD2 TRBV7-9 CASSNQAGFQETQYF TGTGCCAGCAGCAATCAAGCGGGGTTCCAAGAGACCCAGTACTTC
TRBJ2-7 - - TRBV25-1 CASSEVGRREQYF TGTGCCAGCAGTGAAGTTGGCCGAAGGGAGCAGTACTTC
TRBJ2-6 once - TRBV6-5 CASSLGRISGANVLTF TGTGCCAGCAGTTTGGGACGCATCTCTGGGGCCAACGTCCTGACTTTC
TRBJ2-7 - TRBD2 TRBV20-1 CSAPSAAGAPSSYEQYF TGCAGTGCCCCGAGTGCAGCGGGGGCGCCCAGCTCCTACGAGCAGTACTTC
TRBJ2-5 - - TRBV5-6 CASSSEGDLGGETQYF TGTGCCAGCAGCTCTGAGGGCGACCTGGGTGGAGAGACCCAGTACTTC
TRBJ2-6 many - TRBV7-2 CASSPPASGANVLTF TGTGCCAGCAGCCCCCCTGCCTCTGGGGCCAACGTCCTGACTTTC
TRBJ2-5 - - TRBV10-1 CANSDPNREQYF TGCGCCAACAGTGACCCAAACAGAGAGCAGTACTTC
TRBJ2-5 few - TRBV12-5 CASGLSETQYF TGTGCTAGTGGTTTGTCAGAGACCCAGTACTTC
TRBJ2-3 - TRBD1 TRBV5-1 CASSLGGQETDTQYF TGCGCCAGCAGCTTGGGGGGACAGGAGACAGATACGCAGTATTTT
TRBJ1-1 - - TRBV4-1 CASSLGERVMNTEAFF TGCGCCAGCAGCCTAGGAGAAAGGGTTATGAACACTGAAGCTTTCTTT
TRBJ2-1 - - TRBV20-1 CSALSPQSSYNEQFF TGCAGTGCTCTAAGCCCACAGAGCTCCTACAATGAGCAGTTCTTC
TRBJ2-5 - - TRBV20-1 CSAPTSAKQYF TGCAGTGCTCCGACTAGTGCGAAGCAGTACTTC
TRBJ1-5 few - TRBV18 CASSPEPTDSQPQHF TGTGCCAGCTCACCAGAACCTACGGACAGTCAGCCCCAGCATTTT
TRBJ2-3 - - TRBV7-8 CASSFDWVDGTSTDTQYF TGTGCCAGCAGCTTCGATTGGGTGGACGGAACTAGCACAGATACGCAGTATTTT
TRBJ2-5 few - TRBV6-5 CASSWDGVTETQYF TGTGCCAGCAGTTGGGACGGCGTGACGGAGACCCAGTACTTC
TRBJ1-4 - - TRBV7-2 CASSWHNEKLFF TGTGCCAGCAGCTGGCATAATGAAAAACTGTTTTTT
TRBJ1-2 few - TRBV10-2 CASSEEPSYGYTF TGCGCCAGCAGTGAGGAGCCTTCCTATGGCTACACCTTC
TRBJ2-6 - - TRBV10-3 CAIRPPGTGANVLTF TGTGCCATCAGACCTCCAGGAACTGGGGCCAACGTCCTGACTTTC
TRBJ1-6 - - TRBV6-5 CASTNSQGRNSPLHF TGTGCCAGCACCAATTCCCAAGGACGAAATTCACCCCTCCACTTT
TRBJ1-5 - - TRBV27 CASSLTGGVNQPQHF TGTGCCAGCAGTTTAACCGGAGGGGTCAATCAGCCCCAGCATTTT
TRBJ2-7 few - TRBV29-1 CSVVPGEVYEQYF TGCAGCGTTGTGCCAGGGGAGGTCTACGAGCAGTACTTC
TRBJ2-5 - TRBD2 TRBV7-2 CASSLEASGVDGQYF TGTGCCAGCAGCTTAGAGGCTAGCGGGGTGGATGGGCAGTACTTC
TRBJ1-2 - TRBD1 TRBV11-2 CASSLVTGGGSYGYTF TGTGCCAGCAGCTTAGTAACAGGGGGCGGCTCCTATGGCTACACCTTC
TRBJ2-7 - - TRBV6-2/TRBV6-3 CASSYSYGYEQYF TGTGCCAGCAGTTACTCTTACGGCTACGAGCAGTACTTC
TRBJ2-1 - - TRBV7-2 CASSSISAYNEQFF TGTGCCAGCAGCTCAATATCAGCCTACAATGAGCAGTTCTTC
TRBJ1-5 - TRBD1 TRBV6-6 CASSHIQGAAHF TGTGCCAGCAGTCACATACAGGGGGCCGCGCATTTT
TRBJ1-6 - TRBD1 TRBV7-2 CASSSGTGYYSPLHF TGTGCCAGCAGCTCCGGGACAGGGTATTATTCACCCCTCCACTTT
TRBJ2-7 - TRBD1 TRBV29-1 CSGAGTGYSYEQYF TGCAGCGGAGCCGGGACAGGGTATTCCTACGAGCAGTACTTC
TRBJ2-7 - - TRBV4-1 CASSQLAGQITYERYF TGCGCCAGCAGCCAACTTGCGGGACAGATAACCTACGAGCGGTACTTC
TRBJ1-1 - TRBD1 TRBV6-6 CASSTGQKIIEAFF TGTGCCAGCAGTACGGGACAGAAAATCATTGAAGCTTTCTTT
TRBJ1-2 - - TRBV29-1 CSAAGDNYGYTF TGCAGCGCCGCCGGAGATAACTATGGCTACACCTTC
TRBJ1-2 few - TRBV5-1 CASSSGVHGYTF TGCGCCAGCAGCTCAGGGGTCCATGGCTACACCTTC
TRBJ2-7 - - TRBV12-3/TRBV12-4 CASSPPMAGTFYEQYF TGTGCCAGCAGCCCCCCTATGGCGGGGACTTTTTACGAGCAGTACTTC
TRBJ1-2 - - TRBV4-1 CASSQDRPQAPRLDGYTF TGCGCCAGCAGCCAAGACCGCCCACAAGCCCCGCGCCTCGATGGCTACACCTTC
TRBJ2-3 - TRBD2 TRBV5-4 CASSFHGVAGTDTQYF TGTGCCAGCAGCTTCCATGGGGTAGCGGGGACAGATACGCAGTATTTT
TRBJ1-5 - TRBD1 TRBV7-2 CASSSGQGEDQPQHF TGTGCCAGCAGCTCGGGACAGGGGGAAGATCAGCCCCAGCATTTT
TRBJ2-1 - - TRBV6-5 CASSYSWDKYNEQFF TGTGCCAGCAGTTACTCTTGGGACAAATACAATGAGCAGTTCTTC
TRBJ1-2 few TRBD1 TRBV24-1 CATSDPDRQYGYTF TGTGCCACCAGTGATCCGGACAGGCAGTATGGCTACACCTTC
TRBJ1-1 - - TRBV30 CAWTGGFEAFF TGTGCCTGGACCGGGGGCTTTGAAGCTTTCTTT
TRBJ2-5 once TRBD2 TRBV28 CASKPTSGGQETQYF TGTGCCAGCAAGCCGACTAGCGGGGGACAAGAGACCCAGTACTTC
TRBJ2-7 - - TRBV4-2 CTSSLDGYEQYF TGTACCAGCAGCCTCGACGGATACGAGCAGTACTTC